This T cell receptor (beta chain) was observed in a study of blood T cell repertoires in COVID-19. The overall study: The United States, Italy and Spain were the sources of the acute and convalescent COVID-19 samples. T cells, B-cell-depleted T cells, or PBMCs supplied cDNA or gDNA.

Generated by immunoSEQ multiplex PCR, the TCRdb table keeps only in-frame clones and is missing some. The table includes about 160,000 clones, roughly 88% detected once. This clone was detected only once. Membership in each cohort depended on participant-reported clinical history. The sequence was obtained from a woman aged 50 to 65 who had recovered from COVID-19. The sequencing sample was made of PBMCs or T cells enriched from blood (not recorded which).

CDR3 amino acids: CASSEQGVNQPQHF. Written as DNA, the CDR3 is TGTGCCAGCAGCGAACAGGGCGTCAATCAGCCCCAGCATTTT. V is TRBV9 and J is TRBJ1-5; TRBD1 is a possible D gene (6 bases). This CDR3 is built from 14 residues. V lost 3 bases and J lost 3, with 10 bases in between. Per the germline V gene, CDR1 is SGDLS and CDR2 is YYNGEE.